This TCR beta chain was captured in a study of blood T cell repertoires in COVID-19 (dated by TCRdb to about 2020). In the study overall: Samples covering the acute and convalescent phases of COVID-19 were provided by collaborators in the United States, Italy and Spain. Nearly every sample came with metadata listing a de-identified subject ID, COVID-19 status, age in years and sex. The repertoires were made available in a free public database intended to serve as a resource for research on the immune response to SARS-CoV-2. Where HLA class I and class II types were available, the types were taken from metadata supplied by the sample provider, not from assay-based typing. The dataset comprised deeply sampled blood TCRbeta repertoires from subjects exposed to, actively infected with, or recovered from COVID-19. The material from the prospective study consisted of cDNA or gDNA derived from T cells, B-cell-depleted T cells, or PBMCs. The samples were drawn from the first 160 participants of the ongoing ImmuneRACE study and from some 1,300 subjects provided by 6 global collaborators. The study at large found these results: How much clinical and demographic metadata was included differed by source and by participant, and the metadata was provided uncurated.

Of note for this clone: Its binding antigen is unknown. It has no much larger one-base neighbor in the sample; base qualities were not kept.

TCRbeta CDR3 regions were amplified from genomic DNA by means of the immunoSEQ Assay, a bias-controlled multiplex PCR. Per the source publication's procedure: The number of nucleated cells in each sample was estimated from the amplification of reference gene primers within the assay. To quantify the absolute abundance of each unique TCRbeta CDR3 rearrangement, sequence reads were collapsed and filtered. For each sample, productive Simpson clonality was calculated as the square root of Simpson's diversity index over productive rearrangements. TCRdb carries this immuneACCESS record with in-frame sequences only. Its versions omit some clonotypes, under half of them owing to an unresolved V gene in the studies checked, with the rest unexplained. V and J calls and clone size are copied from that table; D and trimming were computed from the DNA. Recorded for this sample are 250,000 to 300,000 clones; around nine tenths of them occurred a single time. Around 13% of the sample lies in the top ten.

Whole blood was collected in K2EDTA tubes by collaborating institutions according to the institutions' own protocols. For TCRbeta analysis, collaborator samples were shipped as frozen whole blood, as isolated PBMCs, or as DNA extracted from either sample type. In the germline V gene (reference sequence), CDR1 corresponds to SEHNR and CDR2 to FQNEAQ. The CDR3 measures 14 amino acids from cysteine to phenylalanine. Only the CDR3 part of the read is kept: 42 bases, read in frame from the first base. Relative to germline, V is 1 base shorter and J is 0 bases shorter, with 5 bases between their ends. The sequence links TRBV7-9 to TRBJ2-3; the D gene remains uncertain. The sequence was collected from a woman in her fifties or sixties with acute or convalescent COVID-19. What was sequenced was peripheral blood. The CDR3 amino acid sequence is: CASSLGRSTDTQYF. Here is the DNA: TGTGCCAGCAGCTTAGGTCGTAGCACAGATACGCAGTATTTT.